The 17 T cell receptor beta chains given below trace back to one sample, sequenced in a study of blood T cell repertoires in COVID-19. Clones were read by immunoSEQ multiplex PCR, and TCRdb kept only the in-frame ones, dropping some. The sample has 200,000 to 250,000 clones; around 87% are singletons. Sequenced input: peripheral blood. These receptors came from a woman between 25 and 40 years old who had recovered from COVID-19.

The sample holds one count of this clone. The genes are TRBV5-4 and TRBJ2-5; 7 nucleotides agree with TRBD1. Trimming cost V 4 bases and J 2 bases; bases outside gene matches: 5. The CDR3 is made up of 14 amino acids. The V gene's germline CDR1 is SGHNT and CDR2 YYREEE (reference sequence). The CDR3 DNA sequence: TGTGCCAGCAGCACGGGACAGTTACAAGAGACCCAGTACTTC. Protein sequence: CASSTGQLQETQYF.

This chain links TRBV5-8 with TRBJ2-7; D not resolved. This CDR3 has 13 residues. V lost 2 bases, J lost 0 bases, and 6 bases lay in between. Germline values: CDR1 SGHTS, CDR2 YDEGEE. The CDR3 sequence: CASSFTGSYEQYF. The CDR3 DNA reads TGTGCCAGCAGCTTTACCGGCTCCTACGAGCAGTACTTC.

The J gene is TRBJ1-1, the V gene TRBV11-2; the match to TRBD1 covers 8 bases. Germline V lookup: CDR1 SGHAT, CDR2 FQNNGV. The CDR3 runs 15 residues. Germline trimming cut 1 base from V and 3 bases from J; bases unmatched to any gene: 4. The CDR3 DNA reads TGTGCCAGCAGCTTAGGACAGGGGATTGACACTGAAGCTTTCTTT. This codes for CASSLGQGIDTEAFF.

This clone turned up a few times. CDR3 sequence reads: CAWRRTSGPQHF. The CDR3, as DNA: TGTGCCTGGAGAAGGACATCAGGGCCCCAGCATTTT. V usage is TRBV30 and J usage is TRBJ1-5, with D possibly matching TRBD1 (5 bases). V shed 3 bases and J shed 9 bases, with 12 bases lying between them. Germline V gene sequence: CDR1 GTSNPN, CDR2 SVGIG (reference sequence). The CDR3 contains 12 residues.

The chain joins TRBV9 to TRBJ2-3; D is unresolved. Trimming took off 4 bases at V and 6 bases at J, with 18 bases between the two ends. The germline V gene has CDR1 SGDLS and CDR2 YYNGEE. The CDR3 length is 15 residues. For the CDR3, the DNA is TGTGCCAGCAGCCGACTTTCGACCTCCTCGGATACGCAGTATTTT. This sequence encodes CASSRLSTSSDTQYF. The full variable domain, in which reference TRBV9 and TRBJ2-3 provide the parts outside the CDR3, is DSGVTQTPKHLITATGQRVTLRCSPRSGDLSVYWYQQSLDQGLQFLIQYYNGEERAKGNILERFSAQQFPDLHSELNLSSLELGDSALYFCASSRLSTSSDTQYFGPGTRLTVL.

The J gene is TRBJ1-1, the V gene TRBV2; no definite D call. The germline gives CDR1 SNHLY, CDR2 FYNNEI. Trimming cost V 7 bases and J 0 bases, with 3 bases left between them. This CDR3 region has 11 residues. CDR3 sequence reads: CASILNTEAFF. CDR3 DNA: TGTGCCAGCATCTTGAACACTGAAGCTTTCTTT.

The sample holds one count of this clone. The rearrangement uses TRBV7-3 and TRBJ2-1, with D perhaps TRBD2 (6 bases). CDR3 length equals 18 residues. Trimming shortened V by 2 bases and J by 4 bases, and 21 bases separated the two germline ends. Germline V lookup: CDR1 SGHTA, CDR2 FQGTGA. CDR3 protein: CASSLEVTGTLNYNEQFF. DNA for the CDR3: TGTGCCAGCAGCTTAGAAGTAACCGGGACTCTAAATTACAATGAGCAGTTCTTC.

The rearrangement uses TRBV2 and TRBJ1-2; TRBD1 agrees at 7 bases. This CDR3 has 12 amino acids. Germline CDR1 and CDR2: SNHLY and FYNNEI. Unmatched junction bases numbered 4, after V lost 6 bases and J lost 6 bases. As DNA, the CDR3 is TGTGCCAGCAGGAACAGGGGAAATGGCTACACCTTC. Translation gives CASRNRGNGYTF.

The count of this clone is one. V and J are TRBV5-5 and TRBJ1-3; TRBD1 matches 8 bases. The CDR3 covers 17 residues. CDR1 is SGHKS and CDR2 is YYEKEE in the germline V gene (reference sequence). V lost 1 base and J lost 0; bases outside the gene matches: 6. Here the CDR3 DNA reads TGTGCCAGCAGCTTGAGGCAGGGGGCCTTCTCTGGAAACACCATATATTTT. It is translated as CASSLRQGAFSGNTIYF.

This chain uses TRBV4-1 with TRBJ2-1; 9 bases map to TRBD2. The length of the CDR3 is 18 residues. After removal of 5 bases from V and 0 bases from J, the junction contained 11 bases not matched to a gene. The germline V gene has CDR1 MGHRA and CDR2 YSYEKL. CDR3 region: CASSGGGAGEGSYNEQFF. The CDR3 nucleotides are TGCGCCAGCAGCGGCGGGGGGGCAGGTGAAGGCTCCTACAATGAGCAGTTCTTC.

The chain combines TRBV10-3 with TRBJ2-3; 9 bases map to TRBD2. After removal of 6 bases from V and 0 bases from J, the junction contained 10 bases not matched to a gene. The CDR3 totals 17 residues. CDR1 ENHRY and CDR2 SYGVKD come from the germline V gene. The DNA of the CDR3 is TGTGCCATCAGACTCAAGCGGGGGGCTCCTAGCACAGATACGCAGTATTTT. Protein product: CAIRLKRGAPSTDTQYF.

The CDR3 reads CASSSPGGSNEQFF. The CDR3 nucleotides read TGTGCCAGCAGCTCTCCCGGGGGTAGCAATGAGCAGTTCTTC. The chain couples TRBV7-9 to TRBJ2-1; D is perhaps TRBD2 (6 bases). Per the germline V gene, CDR1 is SEHNR and CDR2 is FQNEAQ (reference sequence). Trimming shortened V by 4 bases and J by 6 bases, and 13 bases separated the two germline ends. There are 14 residues in the CDR3.

The CDR3 is CASTPSDREEFF. CDR3 bases: TGTGCCAGCACTCCAAGTGACAGGGAAGAGTTCTTC. The rearrangement uses TRBV2 and TRBJ2-1, with 7 bases identical to TRBD1. Trimming removed 7 bases from V and 14 bases from J; junction bases left unmatched: 11. The CDR3 extends over 12 amino acids. Per the germline V gene, CDR1 is SNHLY and CDR2 is FYNNEI.

This clone was seen only a few times. The chain links TRBV12-5 to TRBJ2-7; D is perhaps TRBD1 (6 bases). The CDR3 totals 15 residues. With 2 bases removed from V and 6 bases from J, the gap between germline ends came to 17 bases. Germline V gene sequence: CDR1 LGHNT, CDR2 FRNRAP. CDR3 sequence: CASGLTGTTRREQYF. In DNA, the CDR3 is TGTGCTAGTGGTTTGACAGGGACAACACGTCGCGAGCAGTACTTC. Together with reference TRBV12-5 and TRBJ2-7, the CDR3 gives the full variable domain: DARVTQTPRHKVTEMGQEVTMRCQPILGHNTVFWYRQTMMQGLELLAYFRNRAPLDDSGMPKDRFSAEMPDATLATLKIQPSEPRDSAVYFCASGLTGTTRREQYFGPGTRLTVT.

The chain links TRBV5-8 to TRBJ2-1; TRBD2 aligns across 8 bases. Germline V gene sequence: CDR1 SGHTS, CDR2 YDEGEE. The ends lost 4 bases at V and 0 bases at J; junction bases unmatched: 3. The CDR3 extends over 15 amino acids. The CDR3 sequence is CASSERGSSYNEQFF. Written as DNA, the CDR3 is TGTGCCAGCAGCGAGCGGGGGAGCTCCTACAATGAGCAGTTCTTC.

The chain is built from TRBV2 and TRBJ1-5, with D unresolved. The CDR3 has 14 amino acids. Trimming cost V 3 bases and J 3 bases, with 9 bases left between them. Germline CDR1 SNHLY, CDR2 FYNNEI. The CDR3 region is CASSERQLNQPQHF. In DNA form, the CDR3 reads TGTGCCAGCAGTGAGCGGCAGCTCAATCAGCCCCAGCATTTT. Full variable domain (outside the CDR3, taken from reference TRBV2 and TRBJ1-5): EPEVTQTPSHQVTQMGQEVILRCVPISNHLYFYWYRQILGQKVEFLVSFYNNEISEKSEIFDDQFSVERPDGSNFTLKIRSTKLEDSAMYFCASSERQLNQPQHFGDGTRLSIL.

This clone appeared a single time. The chain joins TRBV11-3 to TRBJ2-2; the D gene is possibly TRBD1 (6 bases). Germline loops: CDR1 SGHNT, CDR2 YENEEA. There are 17 residues in the CDR3. Trimming pared 1 base from V and 2 bases from J, leaving 14 bases between. In DNA form, the CDR3 reads TGTGCCAGCAGCTTAGGGAAACAGGGTTCTAACACCGGGGAGCTGTTTTTT. The encoded protein is CASSLGKQGSNTGELFF.